Listed below are T cell receptor beta chains from one sample, sequenced in a study of human T cells and chemical hapten exposure. From the RACE reads, TCRdb called clonotypes with MiXCR, one entry per CDR3 protein. The sample includes some 77,000 distinct CDR3 sequences, around a tenth of them seen just once. The specimen was whole blood, collected in connection with sensitization to the hapten diphenylcyclopropenone (DPC). These receptors originate from a woman in her fifties or sixties with alopecia areata. Some clones in this sample may be carry-over from other donors' samples. CDR3s include the opening cysteine and the closing phenylalanine or tryptophan. Each record gives: J gene, D gene, V gene, clone size, CDR3 protein, CDR3 DNA. D genes are given only for firm matches. A row's size may be missing; if present it is once, few, many or a size class.

j_gene: TRBJ2-3; d_gene: TRBD2; v_gene: TRBV20-1; abundance: few; CDR3aa: CSAQGHLLAGGPGTDTQYF; CDR3nt: TGCAGTGCTCAAGGCCACCTCTTAGCGGGAGGGCCCGGCACAGATACGCAGTATTTT
j_gene: TRBJ2-7; d_gene: .; v_gene: TRBV12-3/TRBV12-4; abundance: .; CDR3aa: CASSLGIGSYEQYF; CDR3nt: TGTGCCAGCAGTTTGGGGATCGGGTCCTACGAGCAGTACTTC
j_gene: TRBJ2-7; d_gene: .; v_gene: TRBV30; abundance: few; CDR3aa: CAWSVGGASYEQYF; CDR3nt: TGTGCCTGGAGTGTAGGTGGGGCCTCCTACGAGCAGTACTTC
j_gene: TRBJ2-1; d_gene: TRBD2; v_gene: TRBV20-1; abundance: .; CDR3aa: CSARGPSGSSYNEQFF; CDR3nt: TGCAGTGCTAGAGGTCCTAGCGGGAGCTCCTACAATGAGCAGTTCTTC
j_gene: TRBJ1-5; d_gene: .; v_gene: TRBV27; abundance: many; CDR3aa: CASSPDSYSNQPQHF; CDR3nt: TGTGCCAGCAGTCCAGACAGCTATAGCAATCAGCCCCAGCATTTT
j_gene: TRBJ2-2; d_gene: .; v_gene: TRBV12-3/TRBV12-4; abundance: many; CDR3aa: CASSLGTGELFF; CDR3nt: TGTGCCAGCAGCTTAGGCACCGGGGAGCTGTTTTTT
j_gene: TRBJ2-7; d_gene: .; v_gene: TRBV6-2/TRBV6-3; abundance: few; CDR3aa: CASSLQDYEQYF; CDR3nt: TGTGCCAGCAGTTTACAGGACTACGAGCAGTACTTC
j_gene: TRBJ1-1; d_gene: .; v_gene: TRBV5-1; abundance: .; CDR3aa: CASSPPDRLNTEAFF; CDR3nt: TGCGCCAGCAGCCCCCCGGACAGACTGAACACTGAAGCTTTCTTT
j_gene: TRBJ2-2; d_gene: .; v_gene: TRBV3-1; abundance: .; CDR3aa: CVSSRLNTGELFF; CDR3nt: TGTGTCAGCAGCAGGCTTAACACCGGGGAGCTGTTTTTT
j_gene: TRBJ2-7; d_gene: .; v_gene: TRBV20-1; abundance: many; CDR3aa: CSARFGLSYEQYF; CDR3nt: TGCAGTGCTAGATTCGGGCTCTCCTACGAGCAGTACTTC
j_gene: TRBJ1-3; d_gene: .; v_gene: TRBV29-1; abundance: many; CDR3aa: CSVVGGFSGNTIYF; CDR3nt: TGCAGCGTTGTTGGGGGGTTCTCTGGAAACACCATATATTTT
j_gene: TRBJ2-3; d_gene: .; v_gene: TRBV2; abundance: .; CDR3aa: CASSFQGATDTQYF; CDR3nt: TGTGCCAGCAGTTTCCAGGGAGCCACAGATACGCAGTATTTT
j_gene: TRBJ2-3; d_gene: .; v_gene: TRBV10-2; abundance: few; CDR3aa: CASSERWADTQYF; CDR3nt: TGCGCCAGCAGTGAACGGTGGGCAGATACGCAGTATTTT
j_gene: TRBJ1-5; d_gene: .; v_gene: TRBV27; abundance: few; CDR3aa: CRGHQPQHF; CDR3nt: TGCCGGGGGCATCAGCCCCAGCATTTT
j_gene: TRBJ1-4; d_gene: TRBD1; v_gene: TRBV19; abundance: .; CDR3aa: CASRGQGVEKLFF; CDR3nt: TGTGCCAGTAGGGGACAGGGAGTAGAAAAACTGTTTTTT
j_gene: TRBJ2-3; d_gene: .; v_gene: TRBV25-1; abundance: few; CDR3aa: CATSDLADTQYF; CDR3nt: TGTGCCACCTCCGACCTCGCAGATACGCAGTATTTT
j_gene: TRBJ2-4; d_gene: .; v_gene: TRBV2; abundance: .; CDR3aa: CASANLGPGNIQYF; CDR3nt: TGTGCCAGCGCCAACCTGGGACCAGGGAACATTCAGTACTTC
j_gene: TRBJ2-7; d_gene: TRBD1; v_gene: TRBV29-1; abundance: few; CDR3aa: CSVGQGLSYEQYF; CDR3nt: TGCAGCGTTGGACAGGGTTTAAGCTACGAGCAGTACTTC
j_gene: TRBJ2-1; d_gene: TRBD1; v_gene: TRBV6-2/TRBV6-3; abundance: few; CDR3aa: CASSGTGVREQFF; CDR3nt: TGTGCCAGCAGTGGGACAGGGGTACGTGAGCAGTTCTTC
j_gene: TRBJ1-2; d_gene: .; v_gene: TRBV7-9; abundance: many; CDR3aa: CASSFDYGYTF; CDR3nt: TGTGCCAGCAGCTTTGACTATGGCTACACCTTC
j_gene: TRBJ2-3; d_gene: .; v_gene: TRBV20-1; abundance: .; CDR3aa: CSAIEAGNTDTQYF; CDR3nt: TGCAGTGCTATCGAGGCAGGAAACACAGATACGCAGTATTTT
j_gene: TRBJ2-1; d_gene: TRBD2; v_gene: TRBV7-3; abundance: few; CDR3aa: CASSLELAGSNEQFF; CDR3nt: TGTGCCAGCAGCTTAGAACTAGCGGGAAGCAATGAGCAGTTCTTC
j_gene: TRBJ1-5; d_gene: .; v_gene: TRBV5-5; abundance: few; CDR3aa: CASSLDKRQPQHF; CDR3nt: TGTGCCAGCAGCTTGGACAAACGGCAGCCCCAGCATTTT
j_gene: TRBJ1-2; d_gene: .; v_gene: TRBV10-3; abundance: .; CDR3aa: CAISEGFGYTF; CDR3nt: TGTGCCATCAGTGAGGGTTTCGGCTACACCTTC
j_gene: TRBJ1-2; d_gene: TRBD1; v_gene: TRBV30; abundance: few; CDR3aa: CAWSSGQGADGYTF; CDR3nt: TGTGCCTGGAGTTCGGGACAGGGGGCGGATGGCTACACCTTC
j_gene: TRBJ2-2; d_gene: TRBD1; v_gene: TRBV2; abundance: many; CDR3aa: CASRAGTGNTGELFF; CDR3nt: TGTGCCAGCAGGGCCGGGACAGGGAACACCGGGGAGCTGTTTTTT
j_gene: TRBJ1-2; d_gene: .; v_gene: TRBV5-8; abundance: .; CDR3aa: CASSLSQGNYGYTF; CDR3nt: TGTGCCAGCAGCTTGTCGCAGGGGAACTATGGCTACACCTTC